This TCR beta chain was recovered during a study of T cell clonality in common variable immunodeficiency. Whole-study results and caveats: T cell subpopulation sequencing would be needed to explain CVID clonality. Fewer TCRbeta clones were shared among CVID subjects than controls. Reportedly, TCR beta sequences from common variable immunodeficiency showed fewer deletions and N-nucleotide insertions.

Assay: immunoSEQ multiplex PCR; the TCRdb copy retains only in-frame clones and omits some. Recorded here are roughly 34,000 clones, none singletons. This clone was observed many times. What it binds is not known. The read terminates 3 residues before the CDR3 end, so the remaining end is supplied by the germline J gene. This CDR3 contains 17 residues. Germline CDR1 MNHEY, CDR2 SVGEGT. Germline trimming cut 6 bases from V and 4 bases from J; bases unmatched to any gene: 12. The TCR sequence derives from a human donor with common variable immunodeficiency. Material: peripheral blood mononuclear cells. The chain couples TRBV6-2 or TRBV6-3 to TRBJ2-7; 13 bases agree with TRBD2. The sequenced CDR3 bases are TGTGCCAGCAGCTACGGACTAGCGGGAGCCAACGGGTACGAG. This codes for CASSYGLAGANGYE. The entire CDR3 reads CASSYGLAGANGYEQYF.